Described below is a single TCR beta chain sequence and its context. Its antigen is not identified. These data originate in a study of somatic mutations in cytotoxic T cells in rheumatoid arthritis. Study-wide findings and caveats: For CD8+ T-cell clonality, rheumatoid arthritis patients and age-matched healthy controls did not differ significantly.

V was clipped by 1 base and J by 9 bases, with 10 bases between them. The CDR3 has 14 amino acids. The germline CDR1 and CDR2 sequences are SGHVS and FQNEAQ. Authors' processing steps: In patients, CD8+ clones bigger than 1% rarely had the same sequence as a published virus-specific TCRB. Sequencing used immunoSEQ multiplex PCR; TCRdb keeps in-frame clones, though not all of them. The DNA was the basis for D and trimming; V, J and clone size are from that table. The sample records more than 20,000 clones, approximately 78% being singletons. Sequenced: CD8+ T cells sorted from blood. The genes are TRBV7-8 and TRBJ1-6, with D possibly matching TRBD1 (5 bases). The source is an adult with rheumatoid arthritis. The CDR3 DNA reads TGTGCCAGCAGCTTAGGGGGGAGCGGTTCACCCCTCCACTTT. It encodes CASSLGGSGSPLHF.